This T cell receptor (beta chain) was identified in a study of control samples from healthy donors and cancer patients. Profiling relied on immunoSEQ multiplex PCR, and the TCRdb table lists in-frame clones only, not all of them. The sample lists more than 25,000 clones, around 94% occurring once. CDR3 length: 16 amino acids. CDR1 is MNHEY, CDR2 SVGAGI, per germline. The V end lost 2 bases, the J end lost 0 bases, and 14 bases lay between the germline ends. The clonotype comes from a man aged 55 to 69 in good health. The sequencing input was blood. This rearrangement joins TRBV6-5 to TRBJ2-7; tentatively, D is TRBD1 (5 bases). The CDR3 reads CASSYSHRSSSYEQYF. The CDR3 bases are TGTGCCAGCAGTTACAGTCACAGGTCCTCCTCCTACGAGCAGTACTTC.